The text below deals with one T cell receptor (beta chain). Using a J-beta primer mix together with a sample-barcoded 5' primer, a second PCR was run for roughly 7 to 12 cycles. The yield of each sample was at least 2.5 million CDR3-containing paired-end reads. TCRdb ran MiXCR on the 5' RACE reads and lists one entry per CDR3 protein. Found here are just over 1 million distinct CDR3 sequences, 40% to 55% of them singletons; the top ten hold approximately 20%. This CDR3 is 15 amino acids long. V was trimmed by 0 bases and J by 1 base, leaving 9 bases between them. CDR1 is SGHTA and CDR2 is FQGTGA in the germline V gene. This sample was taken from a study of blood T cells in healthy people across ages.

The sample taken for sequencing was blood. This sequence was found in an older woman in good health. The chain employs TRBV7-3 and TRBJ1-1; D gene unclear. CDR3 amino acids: CASSLTAGTNTEAFF. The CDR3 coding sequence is TGTGCCAGCAGCTTAACGGCAGGAACGAACACTGAAGCTTTCTTT.